The following is a T cell receptor (beta chain) sequence with its context. Its antigen is undetermined. This sample is part of a study of cytomegalovirus exposure and HLA in healthy donors. Whole-study results and caveats: Researchers reported from a later analysis that most CMV-associated TCR beta chains appeared HLA-restricted. Presence/absence analyses assumed roughly uniform sequencing depth across donors, which may not hold.

Researchers ran the PCR with 60 Vbeta and 13 Jbeta primers. TCRdb's copy holds only in-frame clones and misses some; the assay was immunoSEQ multiplex PCR. The table records about 130,000 clones, 82% of them present only once. CDR1 and CDR2 (germline): LNHNV, YYDKDF (reference sequence). The CDR3 consists of 13 residues. V was clipped by 5 bases and J by 11 bases; unmatched bases: 7. The sequenced sample was PBMCs. This sequence originates from a boy aged 10-17 years in good health and CMV-seronegative. The genes are TRBV15 and TRBJ1-1; 11 positions match TRBD1. CDR3 in amino acids: CATSPRTGGSAFF. CDR3 DNA: TGTGCCACCAGCCCACGGACAGGGGGCTCTGCTTTCTTT.